These 7 T cell receptor beta chains originate from one sample sequenced in a study of cytomegalovirus exposure and HLA in healthy donors. The PCR had 60 Vbeta and 13 Jbeta primers. Sequencing used immunoSEQ multiplex PCR; TCRdb keeps in-frame clones, though not all of them. The data hold over 200,000 clones, with approximately 78% observed a single time. What was sequenced was PBMCs. These receptors all stem from a male donor in good health and CMV-seronegative.

Concerning this clone itself: At one end, the junction sequence differs from germline, possibly due to a read error. This sample includes further DNA sequences coding for the same CDR3. The chain employs TRBV5-1 and TRBJ2-7; 10 nucleotides line up with TRBD2. This CDR3 is built from 17 residues. CDR1 SGHRS and CDR2 YFSETQ come from the germline V gene. The CDR3: CASSLNSQREGIYEQYF. CDR3 nucleotides: TGTGCCAGCAGCTTGAATTCACAGCGGGAGGGCATCTACGAGCAGTACTTC.

The chain employs TRBV7-2 and TRBJ2-7, with unresolved D. Per germline, CDR1 SGHTA and CDR2 FQGNSA. V was trimmed by 5 bases and J by 1 base, leaving 6 bases between them. The CDR3 contains 12 residues. The CDR3 region is CASSPTSYEQYF. Here the CDR3 DNA reads TGTGCCAGCAGCCCAACATCCTACGAGCAGTACTTC. Looking up the rest from reference TRBV7-2 and TRBJ2-7 gives the full variable domain: GAGVSQSPSNKVTEKGKDVELRCDPISGHTALYWYRQSLGQGLEFLIYFQGNSAPDKSGLPSDRFSAERTGGSVSTLTIQRTQQEDSAVYLCASSPTSYEQYFGPGTRLTVT.

V and J are TRBV9 and TRBJ2-2; no clear D. This CDR3 region has 15 residues. Germline CDR1 SGDLS, CDR2 YYNGEE. V gave up 0 bases and J gave up 4 bases, with 10 bases separating them. As DNA, the CDR3 is TGTGCCAGCAGCGTAGGAGCTAGTGGCACCGGGGAGCTGTTTTTT. Translating gives CASSVGASGTGELFF. The whole variable domain, filled in from reference TRBV9 and TRBJ2-2, reads DSGVTQTPKHLITATGQRVTLRCSPRSGDLSVYWYQQSLDQGLQFLIQYYNGEERAKGNILERFSAQQFPDLHSELNLSSLELGDSALYFCASSVGASGTGELFFGEGSRLTVL.

The sample holds one count of this clone. J is TRBJ2-7 and V is TRBV19; 7 bases agree with TRBD2. CDR1 is LNHDA and CDR2 is SQIVND in the germline V gene (reference sequence). V lost 1 base and J lost 3; bases outside the gene matches: 3. There are 14 residues in the CDR3. CDR3 in DNA: TGTGCCAGTAGTATAGCGGGAGGAGACTACGAGCAGTACTTC. Translated: CASSIAGGDYEQYF.

The CDR3 reads CASRGTGGNYGYTF. The DNA of the CDR3 is TGTGCCAGTAGAGGGACAGGGGGGAACTATGGCTACACCTTC. The chain joins TRBV19 to TRBJ1-2, with 11 bases identical to TRBD1. V gave up 6 bases and J gave up 2 bases; unmatched junction bases: 2. CDR3 size: 14 residues. Looked up from germline, CDR1 is LNHDA and CDR2 is SQIVND (reference sequence).

The chain joins TRBV6-5 to TRBJ2-3; 8 bases fit TRBD2. Germline assignment: CDR1 MNHEY and CDR2 SVGAGI. The CDR3 has 16 residues. V lost 6 bases and J lost 1; bases outside the gene matches: 9. DNA of the CDR3: TGTGCCAGCAGCTACCTCCCGACTAGCGGCACAGATACGCAGTATTTT. Its translation: CASSYLPTSGTDTQYF.

This clone appeared a single time. At one boundary the junction diverges from the germline segment, which might be a read error. The chain uses TRBV7-2 and TRBJ2-1; D perhaps matches TRBD2 (6 bases). The length of the CDR3 is 11 residues. Germline V gene data show CDR1 as SGHTA and CDR2 as FQGNSA. The CDR3 region is CASSYPGDLVF. CDR3 DNA sequence: TGTGCCAGCAGCTATCCGGGAGACTTGGTCTTC. Combining the CDR3 with reference TRBV7-2 and TRBJ2-1 gives the whole variable domain GAGVSQSPSNKVTEKGKDVELRCDPISGHTALYWYRQSLGQGLEFLIYFQGNSAPDKSGLPSDRFSAERTGGSVSTLTIQRTQQEDSAVYLCASSYPGDLVFGPGTRLTVL.